A single sample is the source of the 11 T cell receptor beta chains below, sequenced in a study of T cell responses to AZD1222 COVID-19 vaccine. Only in-frame clones appear in the TCRdb table, and some are missing; sequencing was by immunoSEQ multiplex PCR. The table records roughly 110,000 clones, nearly 90% of them present only once. The material was peripheral blood, obtained 28 days after the second AZD1222 dose. All receptors come from an adult who received the AZD1222 COVID-19 vaccine.

V gene TRBV3-1 (or the pseudogene TRBV3-2) combines with J gene TRBJ2-1; D is unclear. V was pared by 0 bases and J by 6 bases, with 6 bases between. From germline, CDR1 is LGHDT and CDR2 YNNKEL (reference sequence). The CDR3 is made up of 13 amino acids. The DNA for the CDR3 is TGTGCCAGCAGCCAAGACCCGTTCAATGAGCAGTTCTTC. This translates into CASSQDPFNEQFF.

The rearrangement joins TRBV9 to TRBJ2-1, with D perhaps matching TRBD2 (5 bases). Germline-derived CDR1 and CDR2 are SGDLS and YYNGEE. The CDR3 length is 17 residues. V lost 4 bases to trimming and J lost 0 bases, with 17 bases between them. The CDR3 coding sequence is TGTGCCAGCAGCCCCAATCCTAGCCCTCACTCCTACAATGAGCAGTTCTTC. Its translation: CASSPNPSPHSYNEQFF.

The gene calls are TRBV7-9 and TRBJ1-6, with D unresolved. The CDR3 is 15 amino acids. Germline CDR1 reads SEHNR; CDR2 reads FQNEAQ (reference sequence). The ends were cut back, 1 base at V and 8 bases at J, with 12 bases in the middle. In DNA, the CDR3 is TGTGCCAGCAGCTTAGGGACGCGAGGAGATTCACCCCTCCACTTT. Its translation: CASSLGTRGDSPLHF.

This chain joins TRBV19 and TRBJ1-4; 7 bases are a match to TRBD1. Germline lookup yields CDR1 LNHDA and CDR2 SQIVND (reference sequence). CDR3 size: 16 residues. Trimming removed 4 bases from V and 0 bases from J; junction bases left unmatched: 5. CDR3 sequence: CASSTPDRATNEKLFF. CDR3 coding DNA: TGTGCCAGTAGTACTCCCGACAGGGCAACTAATGAAAAACTGTTTTTT. Based on the CDR3 plus reference TRBV19 and TRBJ1-4, the full variable domain is DGGITQSPKYLFRKEGQNVTLSCEQNLNHDAMYWYRQDPGQGLRLIYYSQIVNDFQKGDIAEGYSVSREKKESFPLTVTSAQKNPTAFYLCASSTPDRATNEKLFFGSGTQLSVL.

This clone was found once. This sequence joins TRBV4-2 and TRBJ1-3; perhaps TRBD1 as D (5 bases). Per germline, CDR1 LGHNA and CDR2 YNFKEQ. Trimming took 4 bases from V and 0 from J, leaving 10 bases between them. The CDR3 length is 15 residues. CDR3 amino acids: CASSPSGASGNTIYF. Here the CDR3 DNA reads TGTGCCAGCAGCCCCTCCGGGGCCTCTGGAAACACCATATATTTT.

V is TRBV19 and J is TRBJ2-1; 9 nucleotides align to TRBD2. Per germline, CDR1 LNHDA and CDR2 SQIVND (reference sequence). The trim removed 1 base at V and 9 bases at J, leaving 7 bases unmatched. The CDR3 contains 15 residues. CDR3 sequence reads: CASSIVGLAEAEQFF. The CDR3 DNA follows: TGTGCCAGTAGTATAGTGGGACTAGCCGAGGCTGAGCAGTTCTTC. The full variable domain, in which reference TRBV19 and TRBJ2-1 provide the parts outside the CDR3, is DGGITQSPKYLFRKEGQNVTLSCEQNLNHDAMYWYRQDPGQGLRLIYYSQIVNDFQKGDIAEGYSVSREKKESFPLTVTSAQKNPTAFYLCASSIVGLAEAEQFFGPGTRLTVL.

This clone was seen only once. V is TRBV7-9 and J is TRBJ1-2, with TRBD1 as a possible D gene (5 bases). From germline, CDR1 is SEHNR and CDR2 FQNEAQ (reference sequence). Trimming took off 4 bases at V and 7 bases at J, with 16 bases between the two ends. The CDR3 sequence is 14 residues long. The DNA of the CDR3 is TGTGCCAGCAGCTCAGGTCAGGGTTTTGGTGGCTACACCTTC. It encodes CASSSGQGFGGYTF.

Only a few counts were recorded for this clone. The rearrangement uses TRBV6-5 and TRBJ1-2; D unresolved. Germline V gene lookup returns CDR1 MNHEY and CDR2 SVGAGI. The CDR3 spans 14 residues. V dropped 2 bases and J dropped 8 bases, with 15 bases sitting between them. The CDR3, as DNA: TGTGCCAGCAGTTACGGTGGCAGCGGCTCAGGCTACACCTTC. Translating it yields CASSYGGSGSGYTF.

This clone has only one observation. The gene calls are TRBV19 and TRBJ2-2; TRBD2 matches 8 bases. CDR3 length: 17 amino acids. J lost 1 base, V lost 5 bases, and 9 bases had no gene match. Germline CDR1 and CDR2: LNHDA and SQIVND (reference sequence). CDR3 nucleotides: TGTGCCAGTAGTCGGGCGGGGGGCGCTTTGAACACCGGGGAGCTGTTTTTT. Translating it yields CASSRAGGALNTGELFF. Using reference TRBV19 and TRBJ2-2 for the parts outside the CDR3, the full variable domain is DGGITQSPKYLFRKEGQNVTLSCEQNLNHDAMYWYRQDPGQGLRLIYYSQIVNDFQKGDIAEGYSVSREKKESFPLTVTSAQKNPTAFYLCASSRAGGALNTGELFFGEGSRLTVL.

The genes are TRBV18 and TRBJ1-5, with unresolved D. Trimming took off 0 bases at V and 0 bases at J, with 12 bases between the two ends. CDR1 is KGHSH, CDR2 LQKENI, per germline. CDR3 length: 17 residues. The CDR3 DNA sequence: TGTGCCAGCTCACCACCGAATCCGACGGATAGCAATCAGCCCCAGCATTTT. It translates to CASSPPNPTDSNQPQHF. The variable domain in full, completed from reference TRBV18 and TRBJ1-5, reads NAGVMQNPRHLVRRRGQEARLRCSPMKGHSHVYWYRQLPEEGLKFMVYLQKENIIDESGMPKERFSAEFPKEGPSILRIQQVVRGDSAAYFCASSPPNPTDSNQPQHFGDGTRLSIL.

This rearrangement joins TRBV18 to TRBJ1-2; D is unresolved. The CDR3 extends over 14 amino acids. The V end lost 4 bases, the J end lost 2 bases, and 11 bases lay between the germline ends. The germline V gene encodes CDR1 KGHSH and CDR2 LQKENI. The CDR3 DNA reads as TGTGCCAGCTCACTTACGGGGAAGAACTATGGCTACACCTTC. It codes for CASSLTGKNYGYTF. Looking up the rest from reference TRBV18 and TRBJ1-2 gives the full variable domain: NAGVMQNPRHLVRRRGQEARLRCSPMKGHSHVYWYRQLPEEGLKFMVYLQKENIIDESGMPKERFSAEFPKEGPSILRIQQVVRGDSAAYFCASSLTGKNYGYTFGSGTRLTVV.